Below, 24 T cell receptor beta chains from the same sample are listed, as sequenced in a study of immune characterization of retroperitoneal liposarcoma. TCRdb re-called the PCR reads through MiXCR, storing one row per CDR3 protein. This sample has about 8,000 distinct CDR3 sequences; roughly 45% occur once, and the top ten carry roughly a tenth. The material sequenced was tumor tissue. Receptor source: a male donor with retroperitoneal liposarcoma.

The rearrangement joins TRBV10-1 to TRBJ2-2; perhaps TRBD2 as D (5 bases). Trimming left V 2 bases short and J 7 bases short, with 5 bases between. The CDR3 extends over 12 amino acids. Germline loops: CDR1 WNHNN, CDR2 SYGVQD (reference sequence). The CDR3 here is CASSEGGGELFF. CDR3 bases: TGCGCCAGCAGTGAGGGAGGCGGGGAGCTGTTTTTT.

The chain uses TRBV6-1 and TRBJ1-2; weak D call: TRBD1 (5 bases). With 6 bases removed from V and 6 bases from J, the gap between germline ends came to 14 bases. This CDR3 is 13 amino acids long. From germline, CDR1 is MNHNS and CDR2 SASEGT. The CDR3 region has the DNA TGTGCCAGCAGCTGGGACCCTGCGGATGGCTACACCTTC. It is translated as CASSWDPADGYTF.

The rearrangement joins TRBV10-3 to TRBJ2-3, with 11 bases fitting TRBD2. After removal of 2 bases from V and 0 bases from J, the junction contained 7 bases not matched to a gene. The CDR3 has 18 amino acids. Germline V gene sequence: CDR1 ENHRY, CDR2 SYGVKD. The CDR3 nucleotides are TGTGCCATCAGTGAGGAAATAGCGGGGGGGGCTAGCACAGATACGCAGTATTTT. It encodes CAISEEIAGGASTDTQYF.

This clonotype showed up just once. This sequence joins TRBV6-1 and TRBJ2-1, with 10 bases that match TRBD1. CDR1 MNHNS and CDR2 SASEGT come from the germline V gene. The CDR3 loop spans 13 amino acids. V shed 1 base and J 10 bases; nucleotides not matched to a gene: 1. For the CDR3, the DNA is TGTGCCAGCAGTGAAGGGGACAGGGGCGAGCAGTTCTTC. It codes for CASSEGDRGEQFF.

This clonotype has a handful of counts. CDR3 sequence: CASMGGTSGISYNEQFF. For the CDR3, the DNA is TGTGCCAGCATGGGCGGGACTAGCGGGATATCCTACAATGAGCAGTTCTTC. The chain recombines TRBV6-1 with TRBJ2-1, with TRBD2 matching 13 bases. The J segment lost 1 base and the V segment lost 7 bases, leaving 7 bases of the junction unmatched. Germline loops: CDR1 MNHNS, CDR2 SASEGT. This CDR3 is built from 17 residues.

The rearrangement links TRBV6-1 to TRBJ1-2, with D unclear. Germline V gene data show CDR1 as MNHNS and CDR2 as SASEGT. This CDR3 spans 10 amino acids. Trimming took 5 bases from V and 7 from J, leaving 5 bases between them. The CDR3 spells CASSRGGYTF. Here the CDR3 DNA reads TGTGCCAGCAGTAGAGGTGGCTACACCTTC.

The sample holds a few counts of this clonotype. V gene TRBV12-3 or TRBV12-4 combines with J gene TRBJ2-5; D ambiguous. Trimming took 6 bases from V and 11 from J, leaving 10 bases between them. The CDR3 loop spans 10 amino acids. CDR3 amino acids: CASSLNRQYF. CDR3 bases: TGTGCCAGCAGCTTAAACCGGCAGTACTTC.

In this sample, this clonotype is large. The rearrangement joins TRBV11-3 to TRBJ2-1; 9 bases line up with TRBD1. The germline CDR1 and CDR2 sequences are SGHNT and YENEEA. J was trimmed by 8 bases and V by 4 bases; bases with no gene match: 9. The length of the CDR3 is 15 residues. In DNA form, the CDR3 reads TGTGCCAGCAGCTACCGTTCGGGACAGGGCCATGAGCAGTTCTTC. It is translated as CASSYRSGQGHEQFF.

The chain uses TRBV11-2 and TRBJ2-3; D is undetermined. This CDR3 has 11 amino acids. CDR1 is SGHAT, CDR2 FQNNGV, per germline. Between the trimmed V and J ends, which lost 5 bases and 4 bases, there was a span of 4 bases. The CDR3 nucleotides are TGTGCCAGCAGCCGAGCAGATACGCAGTATTTT. Translating it yields CASSRADTQYF.

J is TRBJ2-6 and V is TRBV10-2; D is unresolved. The V gene's germline CDR1 is WSHSY and CDR2 SAAADI. CDR3 length: 13 amino acids. V shed 10 bases and J shed 2 bases, with 9 bases lying between them. The chain's CDR3 is CATTYPGANVLTF. DNA of the CDR3: TGCGCCACCACTTATCCTGGGGCCAACGTCCTGACTTTC.

This clonotype was counted only a few times. The rearrangement uses TRBV12-3 or TRBV12-4 and TRBJ2-1; TRBD1 is a possible D gene (6 bases). The DNA matches TRBJ2-7 better at its end, which makes the J call doubtful. CDR3 length: 17 amino acids. CDR3 bases: TGTGCCAGCAGTTTAGGTGACAGGCGCCGTAACAACTACGAGCAGTACTTC. Its translation: CASSLGDRRRNNYEQYF.

This clonotype showed up just a few times. V usage is TRBV27 and J usage is TRBJ1-1; D remains unclear. From germline, CDR1 is MNHEY and CDR2 SMNVEV (reference sequence). CDR3 length: 14 amino acids. Trimming pared 0 bases from V and 4 bases from J, leaving 9 bases between. For the CDR3, the DNA is TGTGCCAGCAGTTTATCTGATGGGGTCACTGAAGCTTTCTTT. This translates into CASSLSDGVTEAFF.

V gene TRBV6-1 combines with J gene TRBJ2-7; TRBD2 matches at 7 bases. CDR1 is MNHNS, CDR2 SASEGT, per germline. After removal of 4 bases from V and 12 bases from J, the junction contained 15 bases not matched to a gene. The CDR3 extends over 14 amino acids. Written as DNA, the CDR3 is TGTGCCAGCAGTGGAGGGACTAAGGTGAACATTCGGTACTTC. Its translation is CASSGGTKVNIRYF.

The chain uses TRBV7-8 and TRBJ1-2; TRBD1 matches at 8 bases. V lost 1 base to trimming and J lost 2 bases; unmatched junction nucleotides: 0. CDR3 length equals 14 residues. Looked up from germline, CDR1 is SGHVS and CDR2 is FQNEAQ. The CDR3 DNA follows: TGTGCCAGCAGCTTAGGGGACAGGAACTATGGCTACACCTTC. Protein: CASSLGDRNYGYTF. Full variable domain (missing parts from reference TRBV7-8 and TRBJ1-2): GAGVSQSPRYKVAKRGQDVALRCDPISGHVSLFWYQQALGQGPEFLTYFQNEAQLDKSGLPSDRFFAERPEGSVSTLKIQRTQQEDSAVYLCASSLGDRNYGYTFGSGTRLTVV.

Sample share makes this clonotype medium-sized (0.01 to 0.1%). The chain joins TRBV7-2 to TRBJ2-1; 8 nucleotides agree with TRBD1. The J segment lost 0 bases and the V segment lost 2 bases, leaving 6 bases of the junction unmatched. The CDR3 has 17 amino acids. Per germline, CDR1 SGHTA and CDR2 FQGNSA. The CDR3: CASSLNGQGFSYNEQFF. In nucleotides, the CDR3 is TGTGCCAGCAGCTTAAACGGACAGGGATTCTCCTACAATGAGCAGTTCTTC.

The CDR3 DNA is TGTGCCAGCAGCTTAGTGGGGACAGGGTTTCCAGATACGCAGTATTTT. Translating gives CASSLVGTGFPDTQYF. J is TRBJ2-3 and V is TRBV7-6; 9 bases are shared with TRBD1. CDR1 SGHVS and CDR2 FNYEAQ come from the germline V gene. The CDR3 length is 16 residues. With 1 base clipped from V and 4 bases from J, the junction kept 6 bases outside the gene matches.

V and J are TRBV11-2 and TRBJ2-5; D is unresolved. The J call may be faulty, since TRBJ2-7 better matches the DNA end. The germline V gene encodes CDR1 SGHAT and CDR2 FQNNGV. This CDR3 region has 14 residues. The CDR3, as DNA: TGTGCCAGCAGCCCTCAACGTGGTCTCTACGAGCAGTACTTC. It yields the protein CASSPQRGLYEQYF.

The chain combines TRBV6-1 with TRBJ2-4, with TRBD2 matching 11 bases. Trimming removed 6 bases from V and 13 bases from J; junction bases left unmatched: 17. CDR3 length: 16 residues. Germline V gene sequence: CDR1 MNHNS, CDR2 SASEGT. CDR3 sequence reads: CASRDLAGGLYNEQYF. As DNA, the CDR3 is TGTGCCAGCAGAGATCTAGCGGGAGGCCTCTACAATGAGCAGTACTTC.

At least ten counts were recorded for this clonotype. The chain has TRBV6-1 and TRBJ2-7; possibly TRBD2 for D (5 bases). The CDR3 contains 14 residues. The V end was cut by 6 bases, the J end by 0 bases, with 12 bases between. CDR1 is MNHNS, CDR2 SASEGT, per germline. Here the CDR3 reads CASSDRGSSYEQYF. The CDR3 nucleotides are TGTGCCAGCAGCGACCGGGGAAGCTCCTACGAGCAGTACTTC.

This clonotype was counted between two and nine times. The CDR3 DNA reads TGTGCCAGCAGTGAAGGAAAAGGGAGTGGCGCAGATACGCAGTATTTT. Amino acids: CASSEGKGSGADTQYF. The chain is built from TRBV6-4 and TRBJ2-3; D possibly corresponds to TRBD2 (5 bases). The CDR3 is 16 amino acids. Between the trimmed V and J ends, which lost 3 bases and 4 bases, there was a span of 17 bases. The germline V gene has CDR1 MRHNA and CDR2 SNTAGT.

The V call is TRBV6-1, the J call TRBJ2-7; no firm D call. Germline CDR1 MNHNS, CDR2 SASEGT. Trimming left V 4 bases short and J 3 bases short, with 10 bases between. The CDR3 is 13 amino acids. The CDR3 bases are TGTGCCAGCAGTGTGGGCACAAACTACGAGCAGTACTTC. As protein: CASSVGTNYEQYF.

The chain recombines TRBV6-6 with TRBJ2-1; D is ambiguous. Trimming cost V 0 bases and J 10 bases, with 10 bases left between them. CDR1 is MNHNY and CDR2 is SVGAGI in the germline V gene (reference sequence). The CDR3 has 13 residues. The CDR3 loop reads CASSYSGWYEQFF. CDR3 sequence (DNA): TGTGCCAGCAGTTACTCGGGGTGGTACGAGCAGTTCTTC.

This clonotype has at least ten counts. A single base separates this from a much larger clone, so it may be a read error. J is TRBJ2-1 and V is TRBV7-2; 11 nucleotides match TRBD2. Germline V lookup: CDR1 SGHTA, CDR2 FQGNSA. The CDR3 runs to 15 residues. After removal of 2 bases from V and 13 bases from J, the junction contained 10 bases not matched to a gene. CDR3 sequence reads: CASSLTSGGGETQFF. The CDR3 DNA reads TGTGCCAGCAGCTTAACTAGCGGGGGCGGGGAGACCCAGTTCTTC.

This clonotype turned up a few times. CDR3 loop: CASRIGSGNTIYF. CDR3 coding DNA: TGTGCCAGCAGGATCGGCTCTGGAAACACCATATATTTT. This chain connects TRBV6-1 to TRBJ1-3; no firm D call. The CDR3 contains 13 residues. CDR1 is MNHNS, CDR2 SASEGT, per germline. Between the trimmed V and J ends, which lost 6 bases and 0 bases, there was a span of 6 bases.